These T cell receptor beta chains were read from a single sample in a study of T cells in Graves' hyperthyroidism and ophthalmopathy. TCRdb re-derived calls from the multiplex PCR reads in MiXCR, one entry per CDR3 protein. This table holds about 760,000 distinct CDR3 sequences, approximately 36% found once. The material sequenced was blood. The source of these receptors is a woman aged 40 to 49 with Graves' hyperthyroidism. CDR3s include the opening cysteine and the closing phenylalanine or tryptophan. The D gene is left open where the match is weak. Size is omitted from some rows. Given values are once, few, many or a class for expanded clones.

d_call j_call clone_size v_call cdr3_nt cdr3_aa
NA TRBJ1-3 many TRBV7-9 TGTGCCAGCAGCGGTACAGGGCTCTCTGGAAACACCATATATTTT CASSGTGLSGNTIYF
TRBD1 TRBJ1-5 NA TRBV19 TGTGCCAGTAGTGGGACAGGGCGGCAGCAGCCCCAGCATTTT CASSGTGRQQPQHF
NA TRBJ1-2 many TRBV7-9 TGTGCCAGCAGCCCCACCGGGCCGATCTATGGCTACACCTTC CASSPTGPIYGYTF
NA TRBJ1-2 many TRBV6-2/TRBV6-3 TGTGCCAGCTCCTCCGACGGGTACTATGGCTACACCTTC CASSSDGYYGYTF
NA TRBJ2-7 many TRBV25-1 TGTGCCAGCAGTGGGGTCCTCTACTCCGGGACCCGGACCGGCTACGAGCAGTACTTC CASSGVLYSGTRTGYEQYF
NA TRBJ1-5 few TRBV19 TGTGCCAGTAAGGTTTTGGATCAGCCCCAGCATTTT CASKVLDQPQHF
NA TRBJ2-2 few TRBV4-3 TGCGCCAGCAGCCAAGACGTATACGGCGTATCGAACACCGGGGAGCTGTTTTTT CASSQDVYGVSNTGELFF
TRBD2 TRBJ2-5 NA TRBV5-1 TGCGCCAGCAGCTTTGCGGCGGGAGAAGAGGCCCAGTACTTC CASSFAAGEEAQYF
TRBD1 TRBJ1-2 NA TRBV5-1 TGCGCCAGCAGCCCCAGGACAGGGGGAGGACTTGATAGTGGCTACACCTTC CASSPRTGGGLDSGYTF
NA TRBJ1-1 NA TRBV10-3 TGTGCCATCAGTATGCAAGCTTTCTTT CAISMQAFF
NA TRBJ1-2 few TRBV7-2 TGTGCCAGCAGCTTATCCGGGACTCCAGCTAACTATGGCTACACCTTC CASSLSGTPANYGYTF
NA TRBJ1-2 many TRBV19 TGTGCCAGCCTACCGAGGGTTCAGTCTCCCGGCGGCTACACCTTC CASLPRVQSPGGYTF
TRBD1 TRBJ2-5 many TRBV29-1 TGCAGCGAAGGGACAGGGACTTCCCAAGAGACCCAGTACTTC CSEGTGTSQETQYF
NA TRBJ1-1 many TRBV6-2/TRBV6-3 TGTGCCACCCTGGATTTCGGTGAAGCTTTCTTT CATLDFGEAFF
TRBD1 TRBJ1-4 NA TRBV5-4 TGTGCCAGCAGCCCGAACAGGGGTCTGGGCGAAAAACTGTTCTTT CASSPNRGLGEKLFF